A single sample gave rise to the 4 T cell receptor beta chains below, sequenced in a study of T cell repertoires in cytomegalovirus infection. TCRdb called the reads again in MiXCR, with one record for every CDR3 protein. The sample yields about a million distinct CDR3 sequences, around 30% seen once. For these TCRs, the target antigens are not known. Sequenced here: cultured CD8+ T cells from PBMCs, sampled from culture after CMV antigen stimulation. All receptors derive from a human donor in good health (CMV status not recorded). Some clones in this sample may be carry-over from other donors' samples.

Of note for this clonotype: This sequence may be a read error, since a much larger clone differs from it by one base. This CDR3 fails to terminate in the conserved phenylalanine or tryptophan, so it likely reflects a read error. The chain combines TRBV7-9 with TRBJ2-5; TRBD1 matches at 7 bases. Germline V gene data show CDR1 as SEHNR and CDR2 as FQNEAQ (reference sequence). The CDR3 consists of 14 residues. The ends lost 5 bases at V and 3 bases at J; junction bases unmatched: 6. Here the CDR3 reads CASSRSDREETQYL. CDR3 coding DNA: TGTGCCAGCAGCCGCTCTGACAGGGAAGAGACCCAGTACCTC.

The table lists this clonotype with many counts. The genes are TRBV12-3 or TRBV12-4 and TRBJ2-5; D gene unclear. Trimming took 3 bases from V and 2 from J, leaving 13 bases between them. The CDR3 extends over 15 amino acids. The CDR3, as DNA: TGTGCCAGCAGTTTCCGGGCAGCTTCACAAGAGACCCAGTACTTC. This encodes CASSFRAASQETQYF.

A remark on this clonotype: A much larger clone differs by one base, so this may be a read error. This chain links TRBV7-2 with TRBJ2-3; TRBD1 matches at 7 bases. The J segment lost 2 bases and the V segment lost 7 bases, leaving 9 bases of the junction unmatched. Looked up from germline, CDR1 is SGHTA and CDR2 is FQGNSA. This CDR3 has 15 amino acids. The CDR3 nucleotides are TGTGCCAGCAATTCGACAGGGCTTTTCACAGATACGCAGTATTTT. This translates into CASNSTGLFTDTQYF.

This clonotype has just a few counts. This chain uses TRBV15 with TRBJ2-1; D is uncertain. V lost 1 base to trimming and J lost 5 bases, with 15 bases between them. Germline CDR1 reads LNHNV; CDR2 reads YYDKDF (reference sequence). The CDR3 has 16 residues. The CDR3 region has the DNA TGTGCCACCAGCAGAGGGTTCCAGACGTTGAACAATGAGCAGTTCTTC. Protein sequence: CATSRGFQTLNNEQFF. The entire variable domain, with the rest obtained from reference TRBV15 and TRBJ2-1, is as follows: DAMVIQNPRYQVTQFGKPVTLSCSQTLNHNVMYWYQQKSSQAPKLLFHYYDKDFNNEADTPDNFQSRRPNTSFCFLDIRSPGLGDTAMYLCATSRGFQTLNNEQFFGPGTRLTVL.